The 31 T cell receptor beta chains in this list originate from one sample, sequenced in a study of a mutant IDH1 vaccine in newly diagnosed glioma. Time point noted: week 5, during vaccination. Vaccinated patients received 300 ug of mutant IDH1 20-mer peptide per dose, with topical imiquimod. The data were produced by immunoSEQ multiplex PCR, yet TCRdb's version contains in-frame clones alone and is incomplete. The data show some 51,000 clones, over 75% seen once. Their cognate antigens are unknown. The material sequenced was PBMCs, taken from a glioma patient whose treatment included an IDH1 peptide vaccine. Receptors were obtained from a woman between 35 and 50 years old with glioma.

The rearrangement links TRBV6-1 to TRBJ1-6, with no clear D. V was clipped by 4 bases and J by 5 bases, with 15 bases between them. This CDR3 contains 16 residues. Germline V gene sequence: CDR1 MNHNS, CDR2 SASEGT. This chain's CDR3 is CASSGFTGPDNSPLHF. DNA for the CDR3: TGTGCCAGCAGTGGATTCACGGGTCCGGATAATTCACCCCTCCACTTT.

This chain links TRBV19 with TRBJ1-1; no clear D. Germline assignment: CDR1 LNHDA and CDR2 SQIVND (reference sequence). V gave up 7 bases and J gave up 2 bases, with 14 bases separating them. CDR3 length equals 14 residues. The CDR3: CASKSGPVNTEAFF. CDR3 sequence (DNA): TGTGCCAGTAAATCAGGACCCGTTAACACTGAAGCTTTCTTT.

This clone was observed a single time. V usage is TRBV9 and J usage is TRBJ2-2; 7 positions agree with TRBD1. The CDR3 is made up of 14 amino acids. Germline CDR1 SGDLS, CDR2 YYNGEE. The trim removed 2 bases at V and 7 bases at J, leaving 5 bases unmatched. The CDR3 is CASSVRQGLGELFF. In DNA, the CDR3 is TGTGCCAGCAGCGTCCGACAGGGTCTCGGGGAGCTGTTTTTT.

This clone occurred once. CDR3 sequence reads: CASSIEGQGDEAFF. The CDR3 region has the DNA TGTGCCAGTAGTATAGAGGGACAGGGTGATGAAGCTTTCTTT. This chain uses TRBV19 with TRBJ1-1; 9 nucleotides line up with TRBD1. CDR1 and CDR2 from the germline V gene are LNHDA and SQIVND (reference sequence). This CDR3 region has 14 residues. V dropped 0 bases and J dropped 7; count of bases not matched to a gene: 3.

The chain's CDR3 is CASSSIDPLAGSGNTIYF. The CDR3 nucleotides read TGTGCCAGCAGCTCAATCGACCCCTTGGCCGGCTCTGGAAACACCATATATTTT. The chain is built from TRBV7-8 and TRBJ1-3; D is undetermined. The CDR3 consists of 18 residues. The V and J ends lost 4 bases and 0 bases respectively, with 19 bases between them. CDR1 is SGHVS and CDR2 is FQNEAQ in the germline V gene. Complete variable domain (other parts from reference TRBV7-8 and TRBJ1-3): GAGVSQSPRYKVAKRGQDVALRCDPISGHVSLFWYQQALGQGPEFLTYFQNEAQLDKSGLPSDRFFAERPEGSVSTLKIQRTQQEDSAVYLCASSSIDPLAGSGNTIYFGEGSWLTVV.

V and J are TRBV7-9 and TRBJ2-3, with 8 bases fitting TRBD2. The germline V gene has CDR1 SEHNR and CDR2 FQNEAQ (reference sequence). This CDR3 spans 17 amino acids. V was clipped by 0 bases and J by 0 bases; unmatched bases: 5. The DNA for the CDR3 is TGTGCCAGCAGCTTAGCTCTAGGACTAGCCAGCACAGATACGCAGTATTTT. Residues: CASSLALGLASTDTQYF.

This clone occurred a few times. The CDR3 nucleotides read TGTGCCAGCAGCTTACGGAGCGGGGCGGCAGAGACCCAGTACTTC. Protein product: CASSLRSGAAETQYF. V gene TRBV13 combines with J gene TRBJ2-5; TRBD2 aligns across 7 bases. Per the germline V gene, CDR1 is PRHDT and CDR2 is FYEKMQ (reference sequence). The V and J ends lost 2 bases and 4 bases, in that order; junction bases with no gene match: 7. The CDR3 covers 15 residues.

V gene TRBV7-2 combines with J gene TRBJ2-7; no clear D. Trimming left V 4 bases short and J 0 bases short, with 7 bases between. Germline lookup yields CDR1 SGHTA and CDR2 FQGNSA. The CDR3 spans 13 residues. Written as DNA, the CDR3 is TGTGCCAGCAGCTCCTCACCCTCCTACGAGCAGTACTTC. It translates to CASSSSPSYEQYF. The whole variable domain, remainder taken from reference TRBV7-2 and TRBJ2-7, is GAGVSQSPSNKVTEKGKDVELRCDPISGHTALYWYRQSLGQGLEFLIYFQGNSAPDKSGLPSDRFSAERTGGSVSTLTIQRTQQEDSAVYLCASSSSPSYEQYFGPGTRLTVT.

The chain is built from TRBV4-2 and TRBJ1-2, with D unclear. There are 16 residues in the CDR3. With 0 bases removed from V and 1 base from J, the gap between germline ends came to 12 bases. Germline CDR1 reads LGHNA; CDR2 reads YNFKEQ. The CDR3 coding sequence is TGTGCCAGCAGCCAAGAAAGCGGGTTAATTAACTATGGCTACACCTTC. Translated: CASSQESGLINYGYTF.

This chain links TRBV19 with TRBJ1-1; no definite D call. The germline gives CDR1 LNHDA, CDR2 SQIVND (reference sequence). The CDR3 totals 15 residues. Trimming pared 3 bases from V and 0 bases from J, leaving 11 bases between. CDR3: CASSIERAVNTEAFF. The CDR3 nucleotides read TGTGCCAGTAGTATCGAAAGGGCCGTGAACACTGAAGCTTTCTTT.

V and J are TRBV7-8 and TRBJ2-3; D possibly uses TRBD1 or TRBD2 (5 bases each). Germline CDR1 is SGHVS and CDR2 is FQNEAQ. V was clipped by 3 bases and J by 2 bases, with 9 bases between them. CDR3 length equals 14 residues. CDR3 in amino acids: CASSFGTDTDTQYF. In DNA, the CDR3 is TGTGCCAGCAGCTTCGGGACGGACACAGATACGCAGTATTTT.

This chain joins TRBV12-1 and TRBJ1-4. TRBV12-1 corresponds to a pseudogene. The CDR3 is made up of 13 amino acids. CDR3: CASSRRRKCSMFF. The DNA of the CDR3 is TGTGCCAGCAGCCGCCGACGTAAATGTTCAATGTTTTTT.

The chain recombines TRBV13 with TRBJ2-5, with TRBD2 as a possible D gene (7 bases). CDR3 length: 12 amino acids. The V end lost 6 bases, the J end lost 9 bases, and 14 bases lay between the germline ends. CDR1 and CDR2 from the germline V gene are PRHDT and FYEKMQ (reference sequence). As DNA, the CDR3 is TGTGCCAGCAGGCTCCCGGGGGGCGCCCAGTACTTC. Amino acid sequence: CASRLPGGAQYF.

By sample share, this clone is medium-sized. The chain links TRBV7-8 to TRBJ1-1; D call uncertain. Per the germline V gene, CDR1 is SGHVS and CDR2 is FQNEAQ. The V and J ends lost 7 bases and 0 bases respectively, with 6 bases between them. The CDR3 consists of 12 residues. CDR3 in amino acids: CASTPLNTEAFF. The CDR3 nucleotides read TGTGCCAGCACCCCGTTGAACACTGAAGCTTTCTTT. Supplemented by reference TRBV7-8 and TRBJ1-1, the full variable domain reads GAGVSQSPRYKVAKRGQDVALRCDPISGHVSLFWYQQALGQGPEFLTYFQNEAQLDKSGLPSDRFFAERPEGSVSTLKIQRTQQEDSAVYLCASTPLNTEAFFGQGTRLTVV.

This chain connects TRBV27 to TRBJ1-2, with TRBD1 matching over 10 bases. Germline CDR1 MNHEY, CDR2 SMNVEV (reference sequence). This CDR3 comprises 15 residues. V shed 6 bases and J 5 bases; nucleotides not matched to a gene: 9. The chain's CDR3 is CASRPIDRGLYGYTF. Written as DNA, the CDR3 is TGTGCCAGCAGACCCATCGACAGGGGGCTTTATGGCTACACCTTC.

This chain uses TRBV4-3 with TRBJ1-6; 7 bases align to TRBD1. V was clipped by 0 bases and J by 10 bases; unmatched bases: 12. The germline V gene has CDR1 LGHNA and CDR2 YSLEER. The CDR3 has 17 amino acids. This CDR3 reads CASSQDPAPTGLSPLHF. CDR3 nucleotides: TGCGCCAGCAGCCAAGATCCCGCCCCGACAGGGCTCTCACCCCTCCACTTT.

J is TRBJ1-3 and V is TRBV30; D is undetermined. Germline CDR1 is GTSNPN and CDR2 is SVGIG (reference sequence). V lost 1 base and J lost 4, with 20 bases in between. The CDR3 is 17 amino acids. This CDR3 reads CAWSDDPSRFQGNTIYF. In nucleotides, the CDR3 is TGTGCCTGGAGTGACGACCCGTCGAGATTTCAGGGAAACACCATATATTTT.

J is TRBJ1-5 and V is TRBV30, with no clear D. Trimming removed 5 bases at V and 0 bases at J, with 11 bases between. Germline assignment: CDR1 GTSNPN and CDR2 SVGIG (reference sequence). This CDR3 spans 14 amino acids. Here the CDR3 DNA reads TGTGCCTGGTCCCAGGATAATAGCAATCAGCCCCAGCATTTT. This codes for CAWSQDNSNQPQHF.

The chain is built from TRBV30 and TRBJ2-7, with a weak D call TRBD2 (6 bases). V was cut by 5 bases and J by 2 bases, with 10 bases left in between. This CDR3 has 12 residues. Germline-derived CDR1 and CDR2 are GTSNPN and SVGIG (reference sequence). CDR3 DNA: TGTGCCTGGTCTGCGGGACCCTACGAGCAGTACTTC. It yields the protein CAWSAGPYEQYF.

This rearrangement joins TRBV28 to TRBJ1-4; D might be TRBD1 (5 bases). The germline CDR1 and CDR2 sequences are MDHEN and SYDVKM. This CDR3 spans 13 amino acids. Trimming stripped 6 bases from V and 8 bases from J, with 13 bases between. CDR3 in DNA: TGTGCCAGCAGCGTTGGCAGGGAGGAAAAACTGTTTTTT. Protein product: CASSVGREEKLFF. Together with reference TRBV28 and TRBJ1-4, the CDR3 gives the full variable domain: DVKVTQSSRYLVKRTGEKVFLECVQDMDHENMFWYRQDPGLGLRLIYFSYDVKMKEKGDIPEGYSVSREKKERFSLILESASTNQTSMYLCASSVGREEKLFFGSGTQLSVL.

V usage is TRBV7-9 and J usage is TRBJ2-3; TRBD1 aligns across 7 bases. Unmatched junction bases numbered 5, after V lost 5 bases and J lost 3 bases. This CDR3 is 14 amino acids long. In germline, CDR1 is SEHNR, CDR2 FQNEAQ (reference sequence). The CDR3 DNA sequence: TGTGCCAGCAGCCCGGGACAGTCTACAGATACGCAGTATTTT. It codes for CASSPGQSTDTQYF. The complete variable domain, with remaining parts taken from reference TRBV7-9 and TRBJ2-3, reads DTGVSQNPRHKITKRGQNVTFRCDPISEHNRLYWYRQTLGQGPEFLTYFQNEAQLEKSRLLSDRFSAERPKGSFSTLEIQRTEQGDSAMYLCASSPGQSTDTQYFGPGTRLTVL.

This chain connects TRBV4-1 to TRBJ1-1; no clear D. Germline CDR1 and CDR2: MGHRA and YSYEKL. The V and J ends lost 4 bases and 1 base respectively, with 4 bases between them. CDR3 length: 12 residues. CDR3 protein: CASSLQNTEAFF. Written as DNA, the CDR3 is TGCGCCAGCAGCCTACAGAACACTGAAGCTTTCTTT.

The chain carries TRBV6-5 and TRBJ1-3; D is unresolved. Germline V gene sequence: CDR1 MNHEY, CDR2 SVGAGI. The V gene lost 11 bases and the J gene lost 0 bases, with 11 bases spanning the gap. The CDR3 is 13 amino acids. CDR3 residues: CAARPGSGNTIYF. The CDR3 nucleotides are TGTGCCGCTAGGCCCGGCTCTGGAAACACCATATATTTT.

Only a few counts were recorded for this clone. CDR3 amino acids: CASSISRNQPQHF. CDR3 in DNA: TGTGCCAGTAGTATATCTCGGAATCAGCCCCAGCATTTT. V and J are TRBV19 and TRBJ1-5; unclear D gene. Per germline, CDR1 LNHDA and CDR2 SQIVND (reference sequence). The CDR3 totals 13 residues. V lost 2 bases to trimming and J lost 4 bases, with 6 bases between them.

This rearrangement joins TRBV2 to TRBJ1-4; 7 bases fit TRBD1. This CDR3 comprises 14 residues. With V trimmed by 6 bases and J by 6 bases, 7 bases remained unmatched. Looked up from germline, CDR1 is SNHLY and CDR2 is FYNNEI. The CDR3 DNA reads TGTGCCAGCAGCGCGGACAGGCTTTATGAAAAACTGTTTTTT. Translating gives CASSADRLYEKLFF.

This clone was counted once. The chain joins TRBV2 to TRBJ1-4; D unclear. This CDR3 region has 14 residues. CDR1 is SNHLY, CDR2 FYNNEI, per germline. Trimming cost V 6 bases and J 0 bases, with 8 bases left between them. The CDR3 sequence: CASRRGTTNEKLFF. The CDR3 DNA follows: TGTGCCAGCAGGCGAGGTACAACTAATGAAAAACTGTTTTTT.

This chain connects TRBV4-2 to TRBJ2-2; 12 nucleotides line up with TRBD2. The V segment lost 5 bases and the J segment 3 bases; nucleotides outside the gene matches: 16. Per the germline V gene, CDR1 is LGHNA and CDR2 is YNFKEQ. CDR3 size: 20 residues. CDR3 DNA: TGTGCCAGCAGCGAAGTGGGGGGCCGACTAGCGGGGGACCACACCGGGGAGCTGTTTTTT. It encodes CASSEVGGRLAGDHTGELFF.

The CDR3 loop reads CARSSLKGLSTDTQYF. CDR3 in DNA: TGTGCCAGAAGCTCCCTAAAAGGACTCAGCACAGATACGCAGTATTTT. The chain links TRBV5-3 to TRBJ2-3; TRBD2 is a possible D gene (5 bases). TRBV5-3 is placed among ORFs of uncertain function. Between the trimmed V and J ends, which lost 3 bases and 0 bases, there was a span of 14 bases. The CDR3 spans 16 residues.

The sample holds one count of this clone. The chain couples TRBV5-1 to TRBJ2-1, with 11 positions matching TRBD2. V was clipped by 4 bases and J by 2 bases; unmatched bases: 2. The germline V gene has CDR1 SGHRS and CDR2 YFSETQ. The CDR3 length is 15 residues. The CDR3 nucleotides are TGCGCCAGCAGCCCGACTAGCGGGGCCTACAATGAGCAGTTCTTC. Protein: CASSPTSGAYNEQFF.

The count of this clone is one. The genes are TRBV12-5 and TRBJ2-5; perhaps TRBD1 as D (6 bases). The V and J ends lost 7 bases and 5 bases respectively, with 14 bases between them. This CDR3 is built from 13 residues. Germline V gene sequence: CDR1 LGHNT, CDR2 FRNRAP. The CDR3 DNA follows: TGTGCTAGTGTTCTGGGGGCCGGGGAGACCCAGTACTTC. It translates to CASVLGAGETQYF.

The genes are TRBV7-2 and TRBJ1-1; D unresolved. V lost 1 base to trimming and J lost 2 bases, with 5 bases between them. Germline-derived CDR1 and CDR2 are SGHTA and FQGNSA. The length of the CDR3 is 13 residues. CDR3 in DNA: TGTGCCAGCAGCTTAGAGGATAACACTGAAGCTTTCTTT. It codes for CASSLEDNTEAFF.